One TCR beta chain is described in this entry. Antigen specificity is unknown. The sample comes from a study of T cell responses to AZD1222 COVID-19 vaccine. Findings and limits, study-wide: Rises in breadth and depth of Spike-specific TCRs came after two AZD1222 doses.

The CDR3 length is 18 residues. The V gene lost 4 bases and the J gene lost 0 bases, with 22 bases spanning the gap. Germline V gene lookup returns CDR1 GTSNPN and CDR2 SVGIG (reference sequence). This table comes from immunoSEQ multiplex PCR, and its TCRdb copy is limited to in-frame clones, with some not included. The repertoire includes approximately 170,000 clones, over 75% of them detected once, and about 6.9% sits in the top ten. The material sequenced was peripheral blood, taken on day 0 of AZD1222 vaccination. The source is an adult in good health. The J gene is TRBJ2-4, the V gene TRBV30, with D possibly TRBD2 on 5 matching bases. CDR3 region: CAWNNGDSQTLAKNIQYF. DNA of the CDR3: TGTGCCTGGAACAACGGGGATAGTCAAACCCTAGCCAAAAACATTCAGTACTTC.